The rows below give T cell receptor beta chains drawn from one sample of a study of CD8+ T cells in alopecia areata. Produced via immunoSEQ multiplex PCR; TCRdb's table is partial and in-frame only. The table lists around 170,000 clones, about 47% of them singletons. The sequencing here drew on CD8+ T cells sorted from blood, taken at approximately week 52, from a patient treated with tofacitinib. Source of these receptors: a human donor with alopecia areata. Each CDR3 is given with its conserved first and last residue. Each record gives: D gene, J gene, clone size, V gene, CDR3 DNA, CDR3 protein. D genes are given only for firm matches. Some rows have no size entry. The others give once, few or many, or a class for an expanded clone.

D gene: TRBD1; J gene: TRBJ2-2; clone size: many; V gene: TRBV6-5; CDR3 DNA: TGTGCCAGCAGAGGACAGGGAGACACCGGGGAGCTGTTTTTT; CDR3 protein: CASRGQGDTGELFF
D gene: NA; J gene: TRBJ1-1; clone size: NA; V gene: TRBV30; CDR3 DNA: TGTGCCCTCTCTCCGGGGCCTCGAGGCATGAACACTGAAGCTTTCTTT; CDR3 protein: CALSPGPRGMNTEAFF
D gene: TRBD1; J gene: TRBJ2-7; clone size: NA; V gene: TRBV6-5; CDR3 DNA: TGTGCCAGCAGTTCCCGGGACAGGGTTTACGAGCAGTACTTC; CDR3 protein: CASSSRDRVYEQYF
D gene: NA; J gene: TRBJ2-7; clone size: NA; V gene: TRBV9; CDR3 DNA: TGTGCCAGCAGCGTAGGACAGCACGGGGGATACTACGAGCAGTACTTC; CDR3 protein: CASSVGQHGGYYEQYF
D gene: NA; J gene: TRBJ2-5; clone size: few; V gene: TRBV19; CDR3 DNA: TGTGCCAGTAGTATCCTCCCTTGGGGCAAAGGGGGGGAGGAGACCCAGTACTTC; CDR3 protein: CASSILPWGKGGEETQYF
D gene: NA; J gene: TRBJ2-3; clone size: NA; V gene: TRBV7-2; CDR3 DNA: TGTGCCAGCAGCTTAGAAGGAGATACGCAGTATTTT; CDR3 protein: CASSLEGDTQYF
D gene: NA; J gene: TRBJ1-5; clone size: NA; V gene: TRBV4-2; CDR3 DNA: TGTGCCAGCAGCCAAGAAGCAGGGTCCAGGCAGCCCCAGCATTTT; CDR3 protein: CASSQEAGSRQPQHF
D gene: NA; J gene: TRBJ2-7; clone size: NA; V gene: TRBV25-1; CDR3 DNA: TGTGCCAGCAGTGGCCGGGAAGTCGACCACGAGCAGTACTTC; CDR3 protein: CASSGREVDHEQYF
D gene: NA; J gene: TRBJ2-7; clone size: NA; V gene: TRBV5-1; CDR3 DNA: TGCGCCAGCAGCTTGGGGTCCCTCCCAGACGAGCAGTACTTC; CDR3 protein: CASSLGSLPDEQYF
D gene: TRBD1; J gene: TRBJ1-6; clone size: NA; V gene: TRBV4-3; CDR3 DNA: TGCGCCAGCAGCCGCGGGACAGATAATTCACCCCTCCACTTT; CDR3 protein: CASSRGTDNSPLHF
D gene: NA; J gene: TRBJ1-4; clone size: NA; V gene: TRBV7-6; CDR3 DNA: TGTGCCAGCAGCTTAGTGGCGGGAACCGGTGAAAAACTGTTTTTT; CDR3 protein: CASSLVAGTGEKLFF
D gene: TRBD1; J gene: TRBJ1-1; clone size: NA; V gene: TRBV29-1; CDR3 DNA: TGCAGCGTCGGAGCCGGGACAGCTAACACTGAAGCTTTCTTT; CDR3 protein: CSVGAGTANTEAFF
D gene: NA; J gene: TRBJ2-7; clone size: NA; V gene: TRBV27; CDR3 DNA: TGTGCCAGCAGTTTAGTGGCGGGTTCGAACGAGCAGTACTTC; CDR3 protein: CASSLVAGSNEQYF
D gene: NA; J gene: TRBJ2-1; clone size: few; V gene: TRBV7-2; CDR3 DNA: TGTGCCAGCAGCCAAAGATCCAATGAGCAGTTCTTC; CDR3 protein: CASSQRSNEQFF
D gene: NA; J gene: TRBJ2-1; clone size: NA; V gene: TRBV4-2; CDR3 DNA: TGTGCCAGCAGCCAAGAGCGACGGGTCCCCTACAATGAGCAGTTCTTC; CDR3 protein: CASSQERRVPYNEQFF
D gene: NA; J gene: TRBJ2-5; clone size: NA; V gene: TRBV29-1; CDR3 DNA: TGCAGCGGATATGGGGGGCCTCAAGAGACCCAGTACTTC; CDR3 protein: CSGYGGPQETQYF
D gene: TRBD1; J gene: TRBJ2-3; clone size: NA; V gene: TRBV11-1; CDR3 DNA: TGTGCCAGCAGCCCGGACAGGGGGCTCCCAGATACGCAGTATTTT; CDR3 protein: CASSPDRGLPDTQYF
D gene: TRBD1; J gene: TRBJ2-4; clone size: NA; V gene: TRBV13; CDR3 DNA: TGTGCCAGCAGCTTAGGGACAGGGAGAAACATTCAGTACTTC; CDR3 protein: CASSLGTGRNIQYF
D gene: NA; J gene: TRBJ2-1; clone size: NA; V gene: TRBV11-2; CDR3 DNA: TGTGCCAGCAGCCAATACAGCTCCTACAATGAGCAGTTCTTC; CDR3 protein: CASSQYSSYNEQFF
D gene: NA; J gene: TRBJ1-5; clone size: few; V gene: TRBV4-1; CDR3 DNA: TGCGCCAGCAGCCAAGGGAAAGGGTTTCAGCCCCAGCATTTT; CDR3 protein: CASSQGKGFQPQHF
D gene: NA; J gene: TRBJ2-1; clone size: NA; V gene: TRBV13; CDR3 DNA: TGTGCCAGCAGCTTAGAGGCCGAGTCCCACAATGAGCAGTTCTTC; CDR3 protein: CASSLEAESHNEQFF
D gene: NA; J gene: TRBJ2-7; clone size: NA; V gene: TRBV5-4; CDR3 DNA: TGTGCCAGCAGCTTGGATGGAGGAGGGCAGTACTTC; CDR3 protein: CASSLDGGGQYF
D gene: TRBD1; J gene: TRBJ2-4; clone size: NA; V gene: TRBV29-1; CDR3 DNA: TGCAGCGTTGAAGATGAGAGGGGGCTGGGAAACATTCAGTACTTC; CDR3 protein: CSVEDERGLGNIQYF
D gene: NA; J gene: TRBJ1-3; clone size: NA; V gene: TRBV5-4; CDR3 DNA: TGTGCCAGCAGCCCCGAAGGATACTCTGGAAACACCATATATTTT; CDR3 protein: CASSPEGYSGNTIYF
D gene: NA; J gene: TRBJ2-5; clone size: NA; V gene: TRBV11-2; CDR3 DNA: TGTGCCAGCAGCTTAGGGTACCAGGGGGGAGAGACCCAGTACTTC; CDR3 protein: CASSLGYQGGETQYF
D gene: TRBD2; J gene: TRBJ2-3; clone size: NA; V gene: TRBV2; CDR3 DNA: TGTGCCAGCAGTGAGCCTAGCGGGCCAGATACGCAGTATTTT; CDR3 protein: CASSEPSGPDTQYF
D gene: TRBD1; J gene: TRBJ1-2; clone size: NA; V gene: TRBV27; CDR3 DNA: TGTGCCAGCCGCCCAGGGGGAGCTAACTATGGCTACACCTTC; CDR3 protein: CASRPGGANYGYTF
D gene: NA; J gene: TRBJ1-2; clone size: NA; V gene: TRBV7-2; CDR3 DNA: TGTGCCAGCAGCTTAACCGGGCACTATGGCTACACCTTC; CDR3 protein: CASSLTGHYGYTF
D gene: TRBD1; J gene: TRBJ2-3; clone size: few; V gene: TRBV29-1; CDR3 DNA: TGCAGCGGTGACAGGGGGGGCACAGATACGCAGTATTTT; CDR3 protein: CSGDRGGTDTQYF
D gene: NA; J gene: TRBJ1-3; clone size: few; V gene: TRBV15; CDR3 DNA: TGTGCCACCAGCAAACTCCCCACCTCTGGAAACACCATATATTTT; CDR3 protein: CATSKLPTSGNTIYF
D gene: NA; J gene: TRBJ2-7; clone size: NA; V gene: TRBV15; CDR3 DNA: TGTGCCACCAGCCCCCGGGACATCAGATCGTACGAGCAGTACTTC; CDR3 protein: CATSPRDIRSYEQYF
D gene: TRBD1; J gene: TRBJ2-7; clone size: NA; V gene: TRBV5-1; CDR3 DNA: TGCGCCAGCAGCTTGGTGGCAGGGGGATCCTACGAGCAGTACTTC; CDR3 protein: CASSLVAGGSYEQYF
D gene: TRBD2; J gene: TRBJ2-3; clone size: once; V gene: TRBV6-5; CDR3 DNA: TGTGCCAGCAGTTACGTGGGAGGGACAGATACGCAGTATTTT; CDR3 protein: CASSYVGGTDTQYF
D gene: TRBD1; J gene: TRBJ2-7; clone size: NA; V gene: TRBV5-6; CDR3 DNA: TGTGCCAGCAGCTTGGATGGGGGGACAGGGGAGACCTACGAGCAGTACTTC; CDR3 protein: CASSLDGGTGETYEQYF
D gene: NA; J gene: TRBJ2-7; clone size: NA; V gene: TRBV5-6; CDR3 DNA: TGTGCCAGCAGCTTTTCCCTTCACTACGAGCAGTACTTC; CDR3 protein: CASSFSLHYEQYF
D gene: TRBD2; J gene: TRBJ2-2; clone size: NA; V gene: TRBV7-9; CDR3 DNA: TGTGCCAGCAGCTTACGGCTAGCGGACAACACCGGGGAGCTGTTTTTT; CDR3 protein: CASSLRLADNTGELFF
D gene: NA; J gene: TRBJ1-1; clone size: NA; V gene: TRBV7-2; CDR3 DNA: TGTGCCAGCAGCTTGTCGGGAGCTTACACTGAAGCTTTCTTT; CDR3 protein: CASSLSGAYTEAFF
D gene: NA; J gene: TRBJ2-6; clone size: few; V gene: TRBV9; CDR3 DNA: TGTGCCAGCAGCGCCGGGAGTGGCGGTAGCCGGGCCAACGTCCTGACTTTC; CDR3 protein: CASSAGSGGSRANVLTF
D gene: NA; J gene: TRBJ2-7; clone size: many; V gene: TRBV7-9; CDR3 DNA: TGTGCCAGCAGCTTACCGACAGAAAACTACGAGCAGTACTTC; CDR3 protein: CASSLPTENYEQYF